Included here is one T cell receptor (beta chain) sequence, with context. What it recognizes is unknown. The data were obtained in a study of vaccination effects on CD4 cells after COVID-19. Only in-frame clones appear in the TCRdb table, and some are missing; sequencing was by immunoSEQ multiplex PCR. The profile shows around 27,000 clones, less than 75% of them singletons. This CDR3 has 15 residues. CDR1 is GTSNPN and CDR2 is SVGIG in the germline V gene (reference sequence). With 5 bases removed from V and 0 bases from J, the gap between germline ends came to 11 bases. Between days 9 and 11 of culture, CD4+ T cells were separated out.

Source: CD4+ T cells from PBMCs cultured without peptide, taken before COVID-19 vaccination. The receptor was derived from a human donor who received a COVID-19 vaccine. The rearrangement links TRBV30 to TRBJ1-6; TRBD1 might be the D (5 bases). The CDR3 is CAWGTASSYNSPLHF. Here the CDR3 DNA reads TGTGCCTGGGGGACGGCAAGCTCCTATAATTCACCCCTCCACTTT.